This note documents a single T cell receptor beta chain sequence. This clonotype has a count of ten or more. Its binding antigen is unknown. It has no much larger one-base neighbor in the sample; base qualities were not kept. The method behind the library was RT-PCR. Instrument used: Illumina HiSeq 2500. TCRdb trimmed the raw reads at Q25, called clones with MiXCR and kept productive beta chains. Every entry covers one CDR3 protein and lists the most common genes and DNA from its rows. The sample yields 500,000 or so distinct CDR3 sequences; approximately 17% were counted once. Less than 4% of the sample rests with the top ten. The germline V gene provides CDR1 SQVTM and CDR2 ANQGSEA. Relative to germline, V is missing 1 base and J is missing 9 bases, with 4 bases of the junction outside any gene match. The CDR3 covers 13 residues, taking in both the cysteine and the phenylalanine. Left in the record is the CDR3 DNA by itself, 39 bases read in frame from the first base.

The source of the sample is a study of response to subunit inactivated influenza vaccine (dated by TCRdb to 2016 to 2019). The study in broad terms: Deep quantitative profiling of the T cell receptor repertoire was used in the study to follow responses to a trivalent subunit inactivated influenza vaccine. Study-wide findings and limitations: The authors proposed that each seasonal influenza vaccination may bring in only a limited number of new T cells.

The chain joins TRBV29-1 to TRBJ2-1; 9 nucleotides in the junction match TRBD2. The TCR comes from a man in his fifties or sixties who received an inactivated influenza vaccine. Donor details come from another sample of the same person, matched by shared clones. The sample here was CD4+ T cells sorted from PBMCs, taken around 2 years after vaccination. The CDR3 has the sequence CSVEVLAGSEQFF. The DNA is TGCAGCGTTGAAGTTCTAGCGGGGAGTGAGCAGTTCTTC.